The TCR beta chain described here comes from a study of T cells in Graves' hyperthyroidism and ophthalmopathy. There were TCR beta CDR3 regions amplified from RNA transcripts. The HTBI primer set served for first-round RT-PCR of the TCR CDR3. Via MiXCR, TCRdb re-called the multiplex PCR reads, giving one row per CDR3 protein. The data hold around 190,000 distinct CDR3 sequences, with about a sixth observed a single time. V lost 4 bases to trimming and J lost 4 bases; unmatched junction nucleotides: 2. The CDR3 sequence is 13 residues long. CDR1 is LNHDA and CDR2 is SQIVND in the germline V gene (reference sequence). This clonotype was seen a few times.

The TCR comes from a woman aged 50 to 65 with Graves' hyperthyroidism. V gene TRBV19 combines with J gene TRBJ2-3, with TRBD1 matching 7 bases. Sequencing used blood. The CDR3 region has the DNA TGTGCCAGTAGTACCGACAGGGCAGATACGCAGTATTTT. Protein product: CASSTDRADTQYF.